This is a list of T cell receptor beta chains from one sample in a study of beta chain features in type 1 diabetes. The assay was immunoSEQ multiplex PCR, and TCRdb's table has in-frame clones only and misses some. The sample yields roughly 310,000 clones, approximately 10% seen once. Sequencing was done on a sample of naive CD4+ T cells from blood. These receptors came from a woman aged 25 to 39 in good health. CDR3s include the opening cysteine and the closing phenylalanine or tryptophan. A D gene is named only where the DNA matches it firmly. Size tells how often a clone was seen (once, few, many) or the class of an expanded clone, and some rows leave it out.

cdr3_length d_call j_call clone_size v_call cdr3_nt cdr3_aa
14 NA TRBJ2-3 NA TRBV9 TGTGCCAGCAGCGTAGTCGGTTCGACAGATACGCAGTATTTT CASSVVGSTDTQYF
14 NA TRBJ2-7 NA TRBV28 TGTGCCAGCAGTCCCCATAGCGTCGCTTACGAGCAGTACTTC CASSPHSVAYEQYF
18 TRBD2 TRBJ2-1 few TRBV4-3 TGCGCCAGCAGCCAAGATTCCATAGCGGGAGGGCCGAGCTATGAGCAGTTCTTC CASSQDSIAGGPSYEQFF
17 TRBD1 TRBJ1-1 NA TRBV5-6 TGTGCCAGCAGCTTCCCGACAGGGGACGGGATGAACACTGAAGCTTTCTTT CASSFPTGDGMNTEAFF
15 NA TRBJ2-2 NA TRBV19 TGTGCCAGTAGTAATCCGACAGGAGCCACCGGGGAGCTGTTTTTT CASSNPTGATGELFF
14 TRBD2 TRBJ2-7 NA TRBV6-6 TGTGCCAGCAGACTGAGCGGGACCTCCTACGAGCAGTACTTC CASRLSGTSYEQYF
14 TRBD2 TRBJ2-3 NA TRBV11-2 TGTGCCAGCAGCTTGGGGGGGGGCACAGATACGCAGTATTTT CASSLGGGTDTQYF
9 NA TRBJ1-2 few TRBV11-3 TGTGCCGGAGGCTATGGCTACACCTTC CAGGYGYTF
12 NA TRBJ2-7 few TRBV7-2 TGTGCCAGCAGCGACTCTCCATACGAGCAGTACTTC CASSDSPYEQYF
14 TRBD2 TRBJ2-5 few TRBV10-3 TGTGCCATCAGTGACGAACTAGCGGGAGAGACCCAGTACTTC CAISDELAGETQYF
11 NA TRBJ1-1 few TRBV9 TGTGCCAGCAGCCCCCGCGGTGAAGCTTTCTTT CASSPRGEAFF
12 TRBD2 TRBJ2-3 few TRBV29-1 TGCAGCGTTGGACTAGCGACAGATACGCAGTATTTT CSVGLATDTQYF
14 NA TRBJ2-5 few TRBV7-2 TGTGCCAGCAGCTTAGGAGCTAGTCTCAAGACCCAGTACTTC CASSLGASLKTQYF
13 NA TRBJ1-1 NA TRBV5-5 TGTGCCAGCAGCCGACATCCTCGGGGGATGGCTTTCTTT CASSRHPRGMAFF
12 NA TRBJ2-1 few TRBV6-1 TGTGCCAGCAGTCCGGGACACTGGGCGCAGTTCTTC CASSPGHWAQFF
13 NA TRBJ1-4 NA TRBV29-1 TGCAGCGTCGAGGGTCAAACTAATGAAAAACTGTTTTTT CSVEGQTNEKLFF
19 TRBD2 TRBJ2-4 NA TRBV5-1 TGCGCCAGCAGCTTGGTACTAGCGGGAGGGAACGTCGATAAAAACATTCAGTACTTC CASSLVLAGGNVDKNIQYF
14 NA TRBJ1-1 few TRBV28 TGTGCCAGCAGTCTGAGGGAGGGGGTCACTGAAGCTTTCTTT CASSLREGVTEAFF
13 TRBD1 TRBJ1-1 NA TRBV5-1 TGCGCCAGCGGACAGGGGGCGCGGGCTGAAGCTTTCTTT CASGQGARAEAFF
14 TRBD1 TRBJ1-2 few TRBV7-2 TGTGCCAGCAGCCCAGGACAGGGGACCTATGGCTACACCTTC CASSPGQGTYGYTF